This T cell receptor (beta chain) was sequenced for a study of cytomegalovirus exposure and HLA in healthy donors. This clone was recorded only once. This PCR relied on a set of 60 Vbeta primers and 13 Jbeta primers. Clones were sequenced by immunoSEQ multiplex PCR, and TCRdb holds only the in-frame ones, with some missing. The table has under 200,000 clones, over 75% seen once; the top ten hold under 2%. The CDR3 has 14 amino acids. The ends were cut back, 7 bases at V and 0 bases at J, with 10 bases in the middle. Germline assignment: CDR1 LNHDA and CDR2 SQIVND (reference sequence). The chain joins TRBV19 to TRBJ2-1, with D perhaps matching TRBD1 (5 bases). Specimen: PBMCs. The receptor was isolated from a woman aged 18-29 years in good health and CMV-seronegative. The chain's CDR3 is CASTPGHSYNEQFF. Written as DNA, the CDR3 is TGTGCCAGTACTCCAGGGCACTCCTACAATGAGCAGTTCTTC.